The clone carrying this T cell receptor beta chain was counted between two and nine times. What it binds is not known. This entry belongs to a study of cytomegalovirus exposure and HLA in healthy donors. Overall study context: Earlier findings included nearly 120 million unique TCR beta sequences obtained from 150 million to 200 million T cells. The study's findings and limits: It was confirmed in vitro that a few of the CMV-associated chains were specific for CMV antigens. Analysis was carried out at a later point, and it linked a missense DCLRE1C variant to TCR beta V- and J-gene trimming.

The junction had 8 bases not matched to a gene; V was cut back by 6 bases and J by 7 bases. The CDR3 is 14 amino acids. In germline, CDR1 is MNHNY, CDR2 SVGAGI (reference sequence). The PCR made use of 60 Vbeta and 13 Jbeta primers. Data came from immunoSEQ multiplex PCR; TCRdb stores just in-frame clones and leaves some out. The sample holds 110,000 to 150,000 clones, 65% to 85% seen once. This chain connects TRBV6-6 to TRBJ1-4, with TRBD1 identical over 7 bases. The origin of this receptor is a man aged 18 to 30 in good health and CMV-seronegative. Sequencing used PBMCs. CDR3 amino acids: CASSQGGQSEKLFF. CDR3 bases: TGTGCCAGCAGCCAGGGGGGTCAGTCTGAAAAACTGTTTTTT.